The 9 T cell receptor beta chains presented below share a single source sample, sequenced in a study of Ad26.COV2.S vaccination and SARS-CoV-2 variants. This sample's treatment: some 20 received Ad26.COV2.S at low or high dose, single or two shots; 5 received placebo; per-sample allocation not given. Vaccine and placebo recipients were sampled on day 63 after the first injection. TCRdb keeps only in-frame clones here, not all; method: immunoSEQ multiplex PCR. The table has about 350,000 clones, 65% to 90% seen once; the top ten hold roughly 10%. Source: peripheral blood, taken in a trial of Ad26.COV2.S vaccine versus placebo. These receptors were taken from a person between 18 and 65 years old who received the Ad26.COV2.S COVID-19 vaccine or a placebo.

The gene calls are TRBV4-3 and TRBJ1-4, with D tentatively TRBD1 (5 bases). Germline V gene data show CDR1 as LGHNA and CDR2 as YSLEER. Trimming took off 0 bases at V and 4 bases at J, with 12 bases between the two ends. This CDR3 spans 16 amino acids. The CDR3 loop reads CASSQESGGNNEKLFF. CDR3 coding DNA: TGCGCCAGCAGCCAAGAGTCGGGGGGTAATAATGAAAAACTGTTTTTT.

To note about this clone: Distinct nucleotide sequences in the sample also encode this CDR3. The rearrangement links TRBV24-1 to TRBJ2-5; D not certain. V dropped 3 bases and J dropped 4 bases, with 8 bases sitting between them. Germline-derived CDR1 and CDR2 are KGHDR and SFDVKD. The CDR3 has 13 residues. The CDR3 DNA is TGTGCCACCAGTGATCCTGCAGGAGAGACCCAGTACTTC. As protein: CATSDPAGETQYF.

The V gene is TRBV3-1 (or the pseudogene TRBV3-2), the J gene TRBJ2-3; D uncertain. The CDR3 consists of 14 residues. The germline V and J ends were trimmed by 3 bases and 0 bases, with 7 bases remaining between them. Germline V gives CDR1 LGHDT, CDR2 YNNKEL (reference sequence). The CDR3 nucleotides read TGTGCCAGCAGCCAGACTCACAGCACAGATACGCAGTATTTT. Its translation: CASSQTHSTDTQYF.

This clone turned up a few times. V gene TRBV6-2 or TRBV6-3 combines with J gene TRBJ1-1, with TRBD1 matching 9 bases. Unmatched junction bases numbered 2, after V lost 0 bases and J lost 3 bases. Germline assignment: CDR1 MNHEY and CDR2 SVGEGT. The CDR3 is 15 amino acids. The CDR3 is CASSYSTGGDTEAFF. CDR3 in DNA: TGTGCCAGCAGTTACTCGACAGGGGGTGACACTGAAGCTTTCTTT.

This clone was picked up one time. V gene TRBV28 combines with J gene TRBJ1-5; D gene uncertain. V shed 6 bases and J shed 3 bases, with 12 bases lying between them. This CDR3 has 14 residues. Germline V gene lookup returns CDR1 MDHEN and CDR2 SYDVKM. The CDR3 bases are TGTGCCAGCAGCTGGATGGGGAACAATCAGCCCCAGCATTTT. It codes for CASSWMGNNQPQHF.

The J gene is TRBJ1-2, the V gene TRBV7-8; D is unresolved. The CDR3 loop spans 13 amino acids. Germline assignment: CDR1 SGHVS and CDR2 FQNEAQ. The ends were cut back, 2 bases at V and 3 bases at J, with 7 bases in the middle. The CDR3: CASSLQDDYGYTF. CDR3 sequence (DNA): TGTGCCAGCAGCTTACAGGACGACTATGGCTACACCTTC.

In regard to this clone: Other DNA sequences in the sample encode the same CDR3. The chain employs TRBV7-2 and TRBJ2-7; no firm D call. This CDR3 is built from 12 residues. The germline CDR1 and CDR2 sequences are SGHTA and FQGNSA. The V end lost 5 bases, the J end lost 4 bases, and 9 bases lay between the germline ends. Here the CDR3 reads CASSPGGYEQYF. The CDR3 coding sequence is TGTGCCAGCAGCCCGGGTGGTTACGAGCAGTACTTC.

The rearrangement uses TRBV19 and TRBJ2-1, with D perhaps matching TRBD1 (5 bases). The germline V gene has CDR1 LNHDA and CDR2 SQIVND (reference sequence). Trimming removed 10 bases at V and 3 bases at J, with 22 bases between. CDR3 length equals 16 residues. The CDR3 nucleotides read TGTGCCACTACTGACTCTGCAGGGAAGGGCTACAATGAGCAGTTCTTC. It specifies CATTDSAGKGYNEQFF.

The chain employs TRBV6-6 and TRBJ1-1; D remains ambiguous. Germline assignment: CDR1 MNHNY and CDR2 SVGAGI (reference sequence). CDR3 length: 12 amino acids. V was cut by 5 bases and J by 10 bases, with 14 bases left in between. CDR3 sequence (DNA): TGTGCCAGCAGTGCTTCCCCGTTCCTAGCTTTCTTT. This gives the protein CASSASPFLAFF.